This T cell receptor (beta chain) was profiled in a study of blood T cell repertoires in COVID-19. The length of the CDR3 is 13 residues. V lost 0 bases and J lost 6, with 9 bases in between. CDR1 and CDR2 (germline): MNHEY, SMNVEV (reference sequence). The assay was immunoSEQ multiplex PCR, and TCRdb's table has in-frame clones only and misses some. The sample contains around 290,000 clones, about 88% of which appear only once. The participants were between about 18 and 100 years old and came from some 25 US areas. This clone was counted a few times. The receptor's source is a woman aged 60-70 years in a cohort exposed to, infected with or recovered from COVID-19 (not recorded which). The sequenced sample consisted of PBMCs or T cells enriched from blood (not recorded which). The gene calls are TRBV27 and TRBJ2-7, with D hard to call. The CDR3 protein is CASSLSVFSEQYF. DNA for the CDR3: TGTGCCAGCAGTTTATCCGTTTTTTCCGAGCAGTACTTC.